This T cell receptor (beta chain) was profiled in a study of CD8 T cells in ankylosing spondylitis. Overall study results and limits: Peripheral blood held disease-linked clones only at relatively low frequency, and these were CD8+. Seemingly characteristic of ankylosing spondylitis blood was a TCR beta motif consisting of roughly 8 highly homologous variants. It was reported that disease-linked clones were significantly enriched in matched ankylosing spondylitis synovial fluid.

This clonotype came up many times. Its specificity is not known. Trimming took 4 bases from V and 2 from J, leaving 18 bases between them. Germline CDR1 is SGHTA and CDR2 is FQGTGA. The CDR3 runs to 17 residues. Making use of molecular barcodes, quantitative 5'-RACE generated TCR beta libraries. One entry per CDR3 protein results from TCRdb running MiXCR on the 5' RACE reads. The table has over 200,000 distinct CDR3 sequences, 8% to 11% seen once; the top ten hold approximately 20%. The chain is built from TRBV7-3 and TRBJ2-1; TRBD2 is a possible D gene (5 bases). The sequence was collected from a male donor with ankylosing spondylitis or in good health (not recorded which). Material for sequencing was blood, either unsorted or a sorted T cell fraction (not recorded which). The chain's CDR3 is CASSSPREGGTYNEQFF. DNA of the CDR3: TGTGCCAGCAGCTCCCCCCGCGAAGGAGGCACCTACAATGAGCAGTTCTTC. Combining the CDR3 with reference TRBV7-3 and TRBJ2-1 gives the whole variable domain GAGVSQTPSNKVTEKGKYVELRCDPISGHTALYWYRQSLGQGPEFLIYFQGTGAADDSGLPNDRFFAVRPEGSVSTLKIQRTERGDSAVYLCASSSPREGGTYNEQFFGPGTRLTVL.